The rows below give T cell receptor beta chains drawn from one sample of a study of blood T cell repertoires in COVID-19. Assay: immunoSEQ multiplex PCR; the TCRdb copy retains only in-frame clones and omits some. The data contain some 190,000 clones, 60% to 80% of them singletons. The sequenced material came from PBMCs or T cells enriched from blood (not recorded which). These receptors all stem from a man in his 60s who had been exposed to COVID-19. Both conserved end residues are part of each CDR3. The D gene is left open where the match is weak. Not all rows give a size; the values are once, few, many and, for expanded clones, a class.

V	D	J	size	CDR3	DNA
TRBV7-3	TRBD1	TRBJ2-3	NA	CASSYGQGATDTQYF	TGTGCCAGCAGCTACGGGCAGGGGGCGACAGATACGCAGTATTTT
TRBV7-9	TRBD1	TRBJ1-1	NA	CASSLGTGGAEAFF	TGTGCCAGCAGCTTGGGGACAGGGGGTGCTGAAGCTTTCTTT
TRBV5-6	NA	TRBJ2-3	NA	CASSSWRRQGREDTQYF	TGTGCCAGCAGCTCATGGCGGCGCCAGGGGAGAGAAGATACGCAGTATTTT
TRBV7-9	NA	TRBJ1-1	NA	CASSLSRGTEAFF	TGTGCCAGCAGCCTTAGCAGGGGAACTGAAGCTTTCTTT
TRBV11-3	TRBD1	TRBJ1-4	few	CASSPRLDRAGEKLFF	TGTGCCAGCAGCCCCAGATTGGACAGGGCGGGTGAAAAACTGTTTTTT
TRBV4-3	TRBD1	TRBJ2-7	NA	CASSRGQAFSYEQYF	TGCGCCAGCAGCCGGGGACAGGCGTTCTCCTACGAGCAGTACTTC
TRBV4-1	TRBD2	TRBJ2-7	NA	CASSQDITSGTYEQYF	TGCGCCAGCAGCCAAGATATTACTAGCGGTACCTACGAGCAGTACTTC
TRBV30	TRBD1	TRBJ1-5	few	CAWSVLQGQQPQHF	TGTGCCTGGAGTGTACTACAGGGGCAGCAGCCCCAGCATTTT
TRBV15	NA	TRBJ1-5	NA	CATRLLGGEVGNQPQHF	TGTGCCACCAGGCTCCTCGGAGGGGAGGTAGGCAATCAGCCCCAGCATTTT
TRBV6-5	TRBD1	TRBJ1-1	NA	CASSRTGPTEAFF	TGTGCCAGCAGTCGGACAGGTCCTACTGAAGCTTTCTTT
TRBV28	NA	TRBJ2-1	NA	CASSLSGTPGGEQFF	TGTGCCAGCAGTTTGAGCGGCACTCCCGGGGGTGAGCAGTTCTTC
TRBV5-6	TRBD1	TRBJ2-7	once	CASSFPGTGTHEQYF	TGTGCCAGCAGCTTCCCCGGGACAGGGACGCACGAGCAGTACTTC
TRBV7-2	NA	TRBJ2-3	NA	CASSLWGRAADSSTDTQYF	TGTGCCAGCAGCTTATGGGGTAGGGCAGCGGATTCTAGCACAGATACGCAGTATTTT
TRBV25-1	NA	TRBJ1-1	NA	CASNIQGLGTEAFF	TGTGCCAGCAACATCCAGGGATTGGGAACTGAAGCTTTCTTT
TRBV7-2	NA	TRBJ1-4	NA	CASSLEGHGEKLFF	TGTGCCAGCAGCTTAGAGGGGCATGGTGAAAAACTGTTTTTT
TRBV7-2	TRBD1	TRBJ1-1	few	CASSLRGTGGNEAFF	TGTGCCAGCAGTCTCCGAGGGACAGGGGGTAATGAAGCTTTCTTT